The TCR beta chain described here comes from a study of T cell responses to AZD1222 COVID-19 vaccine. A word on this clone: Its antigen is undetermined.

The protocol was immunoSEQ multiplex PCR, while the TCRdb copy is restricted to in-frame clones and leaves out a portion. The repertoire has 250,000 to 300,000 clones, 90% to 95% of them found once; the top ten carry roughly 0.6%. Study outcomes and limitations: Clonal diversity may have been underestimated, and the donors were mostly white British, with more females than males. In the spike-specific TCR repertoire, nearly half reportedly target unmutated variant regions.

The CDR3 loop spans 15 amino acids. Per the germline V gene, CDR1 is GTSNPN and CDR2 is SVGIG (reference sequence). The V end lost 0 bases, the J end lost 0 bases, and 9 bases lay between the germline ends. This sample comprised peripheral blood, obtained 28 days after the second AZD1222 dose. This receptor was obtained from an adult who received the AZD1222 COVID-19 vaccine. The chain has TRBV30 and TRBJ2-1; no reliable D call. This CDR3 is CAWSVLIDSYNEQFF. The CDR3 DNA is TGTGCCTGGAGTGTACTAATAGACTCCTACAATGAGCAGTTCTTC.